This TCR beta chain stems from a study of blood T cell repertoires in COVID-19. Study background: Samples came from the United States, Italy and Spain, spanning acute and convalescent COVID-19. Sources were T cells, B-cell-depleted T cells, or PBMCs; the material itself was cDNA or gDNA.

The CDR3 runs 16 residues. Unmatched junction bases numbered 11, after V lost 4 bases and J lost 2 bases. Germline V CDR1 and CDR2: SGHNT, YYREEE (reference sequence). Authors' processing steps: Nucleated cell counts were estimated from reference gene primer amplification. Method: immunoSEQ multiplex PCR; TCRdb's copy keeps in-frame clones and lacks some. The D gene and trimming were derived from the DNA, and the V and J assignments and clone size from that table. Here the sample spans approximately 50,000 clones, about 89% being singletons. In its sample, this clone was seen once. Sequencing input: peripheral blood. This TCR was recovered from a human donor in a cohort sampled during active COVID-19. This chain joins TRBV5-4 and TRBJ2-7; TRBD2 aligns across 8 bases. The CDR3 bases are TGTGCCAGCAGCCCTGCTGGGGCGGGGGGTGCCTACGAGCAGTACTTC. Residues: CASSPAGAGGAYEQYF. Variable domain in full (rest from reference TRBV5-4 and TRBJ2-7): ETGVTQSPTHLIKTRGQQVTLRCSSQSGHNTVSWYQQALGQGPQFIFQYYREEENGRGNFPPRFSGLQFPNYSSELNVNALELDDSALYLCASSPAGAGGAYEQYFGPGTRLTVT.